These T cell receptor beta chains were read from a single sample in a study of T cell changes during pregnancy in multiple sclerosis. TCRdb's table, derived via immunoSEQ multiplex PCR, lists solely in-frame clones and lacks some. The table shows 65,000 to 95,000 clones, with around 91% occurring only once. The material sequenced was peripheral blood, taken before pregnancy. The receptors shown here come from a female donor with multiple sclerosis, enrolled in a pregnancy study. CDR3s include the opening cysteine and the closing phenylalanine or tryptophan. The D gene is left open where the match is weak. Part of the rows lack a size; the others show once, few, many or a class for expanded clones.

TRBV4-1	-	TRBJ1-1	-	TGCGCCAGCAGCCAAGATGGGGGCATGAGGACTGAAGCTTTCTTT	CASSQDGGMRTEAFF
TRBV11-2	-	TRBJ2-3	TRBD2	TGTGCCAGCAGCTTTAGCGGGGGGGCCCGAACAGATACGCAGTATTTT	CASSFSGGARTDTQYF
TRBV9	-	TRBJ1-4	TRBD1	TGTGCCAGCAGCCCGGGACAGAATGAAAAACTGTTTTTT	CASSPGQNEKLFF
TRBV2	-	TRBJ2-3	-	TGTGCCAGCAGTGTAGTCCCCCCCCGGCTAGCTAGCACAGATACGCAGTATTTT	CASSVVPPRLASTDTQYF
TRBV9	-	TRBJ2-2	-	TGTGCCAGCAGCGGGGAGACCCGAAGCGCCGGGGAGCTGTTTTTT	CASSGETRSAGELFF
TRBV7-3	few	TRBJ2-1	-	TGTGCCAGCAGCTTAGACAGCTACAATGAGCAGTTCTTC	CASSLDSYNEQFF
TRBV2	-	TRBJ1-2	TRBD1	TGTGCCAGCAGTCGACAGGGGACAGAACATGGCTACACCTTC	CASSRQGTEHGYTF
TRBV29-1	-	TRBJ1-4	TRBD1	TGCAGCGTTGCCTCAGGGGGGAATGAAAAACTGTTTTTT	CSVASGGNEKLFF
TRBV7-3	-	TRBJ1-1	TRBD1	TGTGCCAGCAGCCTGGGACAGGGATATTACACTGAAGCTTTCTTT	CASSLGQGYYTEAFF
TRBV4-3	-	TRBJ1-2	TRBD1	TGCGCCAGCAGCCTCGGAGACCAGGGGGTGGATGGCTACACCTTC	CASSLGDQGVDGYTF
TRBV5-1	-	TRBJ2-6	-	TGCGCCAGCAGCTGGGCCTCCCAGGGGGCCAACGTCCTGACTTTC	CASSWASQGANVLTF
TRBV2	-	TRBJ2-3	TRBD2	TGTGCCAGCAGAGGGACTAGCGGGGGGCGCACAGATACGCAGTATTTT	CASRGTSGGRTDTQYF
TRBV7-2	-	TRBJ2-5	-	TGTGCCAGCAGCTCAGGGGTGGGTGTCCAAGAGACCCAGTACTTC	CASSSGVGVQETQYF
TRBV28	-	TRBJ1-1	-	TGTGCCAGCAGTCCGATCTCGGCCCGGGGAGCTTTCTTT	CASSPISARGAFF
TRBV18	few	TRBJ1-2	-	TGTGCCAGCTCACCATCGAGGGAGGATGGCTACACCTTC	CASSPSREDGYTF
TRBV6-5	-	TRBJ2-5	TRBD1	TGTGCCAGCAGTTACTATAACAGGGGCTTAGAGACCCAGTACTTC	CASSYYNRGLETQYF
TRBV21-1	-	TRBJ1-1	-	TGTGCCAGCAGCAAAGACATTGATCGGGACATTCACACTGAAGCTTTCTTT	CASSKDIDRDIHTEAFF
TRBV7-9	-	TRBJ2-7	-	TGTGCCAGCAGGGTGACAGGAGGCGAGCAGTACTTC	CASRVTGGEQYF
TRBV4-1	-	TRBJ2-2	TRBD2	TGCGCCAGCAGCCACCAACCGGGGCGGGGGACCGGGGAGCTGTTTTTT	CASSHQPGRGTGELFF
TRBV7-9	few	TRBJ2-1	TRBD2	TGTGCCAGCAGCTTAGCGCTTGCGGGGGTATACAATGAGCAGTTCTTC	CASSLALAGVYNEQFF
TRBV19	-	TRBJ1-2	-	TGTGCCAGTAGTCCCCGACAGTACGACTATGGCTACACCTTC	CASSPRQYDYGYTF
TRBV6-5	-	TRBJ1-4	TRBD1	TGTGCCAGCCGGGGGACAGGGGACGGAAAACTGTTTTTT	CASRGTGDGKLFF
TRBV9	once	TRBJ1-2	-	TGTGCCAGCAGCGCAGAGGGACACCAATTCTATGGCTACACCTTC	CASSAEGHQFYGYTF